Shown below are 30 T cell receptor beta chains from a single sample sequenced in a study of cytomegalovirus exposure and HLA in healthy donors. Primers: 60 Vbeta forward and 13 Jbeta reverse. TCRdb's table, derived via immunoSEQ multiplex PCR, lists solely in-frame clones and lacks some. The table lists about 130,000 clones, 74% of them singletons, with more than 3.5% in the top ten. What was sequenced was PBMCs. These receptors were taken from a young man in good health and CMV-seropositive.

This chain joins TRBV28 and TRBJ2-5; TRBD1 matches at 9 bases. Germline V lookup: CDR1 MDHEN, CDR2 SYDVKM. The CDR3 runs to 15 residues. V dropped 5 bases and J dropped 1; count of bases not matched to a gene: 5. This chain's CDR3 is CASSRQQGAQETQYF. In nucleotides, the CDR3 is TGTGCCAGCAGTAGACAACAGGGGGCCCAAGAGACCCAGTACTTC.

The J gene is TRBJ2-1, the V gene TRBV5-1, with a possible D match to TRBD2 (6 bases). The CDR3 runs 14 residues. Trimming shortened V by 3 bases and J by 5 bases, and 12 bases separated the two germline ends. Germline loops: CDR1 SGHRS, CDR2 YFSETQ. The CDR3 region is CASSSGTFNNEQFF. The CDR3 coding sequence is TGCGCCAGCAGCTCCGGGACTTTCAACAATGAGCAGTTCTTC.

The chain links TRBV9 to TRBJ2-7; TRBD1 aligns across 7 bases. CDR3 length equals 14 residues. The V segment lost 4 bases and the J segment 0 bases; nucleotides outside the gene matches: 4. The germline V gene encodes CDR1 SGDLS and CDR2 YYNGEE. CDR3 nucleotides: TGTGCCAGCAGCCGACAGGGCAGCTCCTACGAGCAGTACTTC. Translated: CASSRQGSSYEQYF.

This rearrangement joins TRBV29-1 to TRBJ2-3; TRBD2 is a possible D gene (6 bases). Germline loops: CDR1 SQVTM, CDR2 ANQGSEA. Deletions cut 2 bases from V and 2 bases from J, with 14 bases between. This CDR3 comprises 15 residues. CDR3 nucleotide sequence: TGCAGCGTTGAAATGGCCCGGGACTTCACAGATACGCAGTATTTT. This encodes CSVEMARDFTDTQYF.

V usage is TRBV25-1 and J usage is TRBJ1-4; 8 nucleotides line up with TRBD1. Losses at the gene ends were 4 bases for V and 5 bases for J; bases not matched to a gene: 9. The CDR3 extends over 16 amino acids. CDR1 is MGHDK, CDR2 SYGVNS, per germline. CDR3 nucleotide sequence: TGTGCCAGCAGTGGACTCAGGACAGGGCCGAATGAAAAACTGTTTTTT. It translates to CASSGLRTGPNEKLFF.

The chain carries TRBV4-1 and TRBJ2-3; perhaps TRBD1 as D (6 bases). Trimming removed 5 bases from V and 2 bases from J, with 8 bases in between. The germline gives CDR1 MGHRA, CDR2 YSYEKL. CDR3 length equals 13 residues. Written as DNA, the CDR3 is TGCGCCAGCAGCGGACAGCACACAGATACGCAGTATTTT. It translates to CASSGQHTDTQYF.

The V call is TRBV28, the J call TRBJ1-5; 11 bases agree with TRBD1. With V trimmed by 6 bases and J by 6 bases, 13 bases remained unmatched. The germline V gene has CDR1 MDHEN and CDR2 SYDVKM. The CDR3 totals 17 residues. Written as DNA, the CDR3 is TGTGCCAGCAGCCGATTCCGGGACAGGGGGTTGAGTCAGCCCCAGCATTTT. This gives the protein CASSRFRDRGLSQPQHF.

CDR3 nucleotide sequence: TGTGCCAGCGGTGGGACAAAATTGCAGGGGATAGAGACCCAGTACTTC. Translated: CASGGTKLQGIETQYF. The chain joins TRBV2 to TRBJ2-5; D perhaps matches TRBD1 (6 bases). Trimming removed 8 bases from V and 4 bases from J, with 23 bases in between. CDR1 is SNHLY and CDR2 is FYNNEI in the germline V gene. The CDR3 loop spans 16 amino acids. The whole variable domain, remainder taken from reference TRBV2 and TRBJ2-5, is EPEVTQTPSHQVTQMGQEVILRCVPISNHLYFYWYRQILGQKVEFLVSFYNNEISEKSEIFDDQFSVERPDGSNFTLKIRSTKLEDSAMYFCASGGTKLQGIETQYFGPGTRLLVL.

The chain recombines TRBV7-9 with TRBJ1-4, with D unclear. The germline CDR1 and CDR2 sequences are SEHNR and FQNEAQ (reference sequence). The CDR3 is 15 residues long. The V and J ends lost 4 bases and 4 bases respectively, with 13 bases between them. The CDR3 here is CASSSLGGLNEKLFF. CDR3 DNA sequence: TGTGCCAGCAGCTCATTAGGAGGTCTTAATGAAAAACTGTTTTTT. The variable domain in full, completed from reference TRBV7-9 and TRBJ1-4, reads DTGVSQNPRHKITKRGQNVTFRCDPISEHNRLYWYRQTLGQGPEFLTYFQNEAQLEKSRLLSDRFSAERPKGSFSTLEIQRTEQGDSAMYLCASSSLGGLNEKLFFGSGTQLSVL.

The chain links TRBV18 to TRBJ1-2, with 8 nucleotides matching TRBD1. Trimming removed 2 bases from V and 3 bases from J; junction bases left unmatched: 5. The germline gives CDR1 KGHSH, CDR2 LQKENI. The CDR3 consists of 15 residues. CDR3 nucleotides: TGTGCCAGCTCACCAATGCCGGACAGGGACTATGGCTACACCTTC. Encoded protein: CASSPMPDRDYGYTF.

This chain links TRBV27 with TRBJ1-5; TRBD1 agrees at 7 bases. The CDR3 covers 13 residues. V gave up 5 bases and J gave up 6 bases; unmatched junction bases: 4. Per germline, CDR1 MNHEY and CDR2 SMNVEV (reference sequence). CDR3 nucleotides: TGTGCCAGCAGTCCACCAGGGGGTCAGCCCCAGCATTTT. Translating gives CASSPPGGQPQHF.

The chain has TRBV7-3 and TRBJ2-7; weak D call: TRBD1 (6 bases). The ends were cut back, 2 bases at V and 5 bases at J, with 16 bases in the middle. Germline V gene data show CDR1 as SGHTA and CDR2 as FQGTGA. The CDR3 contains 15 residues. The CDR3 DNA is TGTGCCAGCAGCTTATCTCCAGGGGCCGGCCACGAGCAGTACTTC. Encoded protein: CASSLSPGAGHEQYF.

The chain employs TRBV9 and TRBJ2-7, with TRBD1 matching over 8 bases. CDR3 length equals 14 residues. The J segment lost 3 bases and the V segment lost 0 bases, leaving 2 bases of the junction unmatched. Per germline, CDR1 SGDLS and CDR2 YYNGEE. In DNA form, the CDR3 reads TGTGCCAGCAGCGTAGCAGGGGGCGTCTACGAGCAGTACTTC. This codes for CASSVAGGVYEQYF.

This clone appeared a single time. The rearrangement joins TRBV9 to TRBJ2-1, with TRBD2 identical over 8 bases. The CDR3 has 13 amino acids. Germline V gene lookup returns CDR1 SGDLS and CDR2 YYNGEE. With 0 bases clipped from V and 9 bases from J, the junction kept 2 bases outside the gene matches. The CDR3 loop is CASSVGAGGEQFF. The CDR3 DNA follows: TGTGCCAGCAGCGTAGGCGCGGGGGGTGAGCAGTTCTTC.

This chain uses TRBV21-1 with TRBJ2-7; the table gives TRBD1 as D, unverified against the DNA. TRBV21-1 is shown as a pseudogene. The length of the CDR3 is 13 residues. The CDR3 bases are TGTGCCAGCAGCAAAGGTCAGTACAGGCCCCAGTACTTC. Translation: CASSKGQYRPQYF.

This clone was recorded a few times. The chain links TRBV2 to TRBJ1-1, with D perhaps TRBD1 (6 bases). CDR3 length equals 13 residues. Trimming took 4 bases from V and 6 from J, leaving 12 bases between them. CDR1 SNHLY and CDR2 FYNNEI come from the germline V gene. The CDR3 coding sequence is TGTGCCAGCAGTGTTTCGTGGACAGCTGAAGCTTTCTTT. It specifies CASSVSWTAEAFF.

This clone has just a few counts. The chain carries TRBV4-3 and TRBJ2-7, with 9 nucleotides matching TRBD2. Germline CDR1 is LGHNA and CDR2 is YSLEER. This CDR3 is 16 amino acids long. V was pared by 0 bases and J by 3 bases, with 6 bases of the junction left unmatched. The CDR3 here is CASSQERLAEVYEQYF. The CDR3 nucleotides read TGCGCCAGCAGCCAAGAAAGACTAGCGGAGGTCTACGAGCAGTACTTC.

V and J are TRBV27 and TRBJ1-2, with D perhaps matching TRBD1 (6 bases). This CDR3 region has 13 residues. CDR1 and CDR2 from the germline V gene are MNHEY and SMNVEV (reference sequence). V lost 7 bases to trimming and J lost 4 bases, with 13 bases between them. This CDR3 is CASKSGQLYGYTF. The CDR3 bases are TGTGCCAGCAAAAGCGGACAGCTCTATGGCTACACCTTC.

This chain joins TRBV6-5 and TRBJ1-1; D remains unclear. Trimming cost V 0 bases and J 2 bases, with 4 bases left between them. CDR3 length: 13 amino acids. Germline V lookup: CDR1 MNHEY, CDR2 SVGAGI. Here the CDR3 DNA reads TGTGCCAGCAGTTACTCGGCTAACACTGAAGCTTTCTTT. It translates to CASSYSANTEAFF.

The chain links TRBV18 to TRBJ2-3; 7 bases fit TRBD2. Losses at the gene ends were 6 bases for V and 1 base for J; bases not matched to a gene: 13. The germline V gene has CDR1 KGHSH and CDR2 LQKENI. This CDR3 comprises 17 residues. The DNA for the CDR3 is TGTGCCAGCTCCCGTGCCTCTGGGGGGGTCGGCACAGATACGCAGTATTTT. Encoded protein: CASSRASGGVGTDTQYF.

This CDR3 is CASSAQGIYEQYF. CDR3 DNA sequence: TGTGCCAGCAGTGCACAGGGTATCTACGAGCAGTACTTC. The chain employs TRBV6-5 and TRBJ2-7, with D perhaps TRBD1 (6 bases). Trimming pared 5 bases from V and 3 bases from J, leaving 11 bases between. The CDR3 runs 13 residues. CDR1 is MNHEY and CDR2 is SVGAGI in the germline V gene.

The chain uses TRBV5-5 and TRBJ1-5; possibly TRBD1 for D (6 bases). The germline V gene has CDR1 SGHKS and CDR2 YYEKEE (reference sequence). The CDR3 contains 15 residues. Trimming left V 4 bases short and J 4 bases short, with 15 bases between. CDR3 residues: CASSGTTGPNQPQHF. The CDR3 DNA reads as TGTGCCAGCAGCGGAACTACAGGGCCGAATCAGCCCCAGCATTTT.

This rearrangement joins TRBV5-1 to TRBJ1-1; TRBD1 aligns across 7 bases. Germline values: CDR1 SGHRS, CDR2 YFSETQ. J gave up 2 bases and V 0 bases, and 7 bases lay outside the gene matches. The CDR3 contains 16 residues. The CDR3 spells CASSLGRGATNTEAFF. As DNA, the CDR3 is TGCGCCAGCAGCTTGGGCAGGGGGGCAACTAACACTGAAGCTTTCTTT.

The J gene is TRBJ1-1, the V gene TRBV5-1; D gene unclear. The CDR3 spans 16 residues. Per germline, CDR1 SGHRS and CDR2 YFSETQ. V was pared by 4 bases and J by 1 base, with 17 bases between. Written as DNA, the CDR3 is TGCGCCAGCAGCCGCGGGGTCGCAGCAAAGAACACTGAAGCTTTCTTT. The encoded protein is CASSRGVAAKNTEAFF.

The chain couples TRBV30 to TRBJ2-3; 10 nucleotides align to TRBD2. The ends lost 1 base at V and 1 base at J; junction bases unmatched: 2. This CDR3 has 15 residues. CDR1 is GTSNPN, CDR2 SVGIG, per germline (reference sequence). CDR3 protein: CAWSGLAGRTDTQYF. CDR3 in DNA: TGTGCCTGGAGTGGACTAGCGGGCCGCACAGATACGCAGTATTTT.

This rearrangement joins TRBV7-9 to TRBJ2-7, with D maybe TRBD1 (7 bases). Germline-derived CDR1 and CDR2 are SEHNR and FQNEAQ (reference sequence). Deletions cut 1 base from V and 7 bases from J, with 11 bases between. The CDR3 contains 13 residues. CDR3 nucleotides: TGTGCCAGCAGCTTAGAAGCAGGGGGGGAGCAGTACTTC. It encodes CASSLEAGGEQYF.

This clone was seen once. The rearrangement links TRBV5-1 to TRBJ1-3; 9 nucleotides line up with TRBD1. From germline, CDR1 is SGHRS and CDR2 YFSETQ. This CDR3 spans 16 amino acids. V trimming: 4 bases; J trimming: 2 bases; junction bases outside the gene matches: 7. The CDR3 reads CASSLGQGTPGNTIYF. CDR3 DNA sequence: TGCGCCAGCAGCCTCGGACAGGGGACGCCTGGAAACACCATATATTTT. Variable domain in full (rest from reference TRBV5-1 and TRBJ1-3): KAGVTQTPRYLIKTRGQQVTLSCSPISGHRSVSWYQQTPGQGLQFLFEYFSETQRNKGNFPGRFSGRQFSNSRSEMNVSTLELGDSALYLCASSLGQGTPGNTIYFGEGSWLTVV.

This chain connects TRBV27 to TRBJ2-1; 13 nucleotides agree with TRBD2. V shed 6 bases and J 5 bases; nucleotides not matched to a gene: 4. In germline, CDR1 is MNHEY, CDR2 SMNVEV (reference sequence). The CDR3 has 15 amino acids. CDR3 sequence reads: CASSSGTSGNNEQFF. The DNA of the CDR3 is TGTGCCAGCAGCTCCGGGACTAGCGGGAACAATGAGCAGTTCTTC.

V is TRBV9 and J is TRBJ2-5, with 10 bases fitting TRBD1. The V gene's germline CDR1 is SGDLS and CDR2 YYNGEE. With 3 bases clipped from V and 4 bases from J, the junction kept 9 bases outside the gene matches. The CDR3 is 16 residues long. The CDR3 coding sequence is TGTGCCAGCAGCGGGAGACAGGGGGCGCGAACAGAGACCCAGTACTTC. Protein product: CASSGRQGARTETQYF.

Only one count was recorded for this clone. The chain is built from TRBV5-4 and TRBJ2-2, with TRBD2 identical over 10 bases. CDR3 size: 16 residues. Germline-derived CDR1 and CDR2 are SGHNT and YYREEE (reference sequence). V trimming: 4 bases; J trimming: 0 bases; junction bases outside the gene matches: 3. The CDR3 DNA is TGTGCCAGCAGCGGAACTAGCGGGACGAACACCGGGGAGCTGTTTTTT. Amino acids: CASSGTSGTNTGELFF.